This T cell receptor beta chain was found in a study of blood T cell repertoires in COVID-19. Study-level information: Acute and convalescent COVID-19 samples came from the United States, Italy and Spain. From T cells, B-cell-depleted T cells, or PBMCs came the material, which was cDNA or gDNA.

Trimming cost V 3 bases and J 4 bases, with 12 bases left between them. The length of the CDR3 is 14 residues. Germline V lookup: CDR1 MNHEY, CDR2 SMNVEV (reference sequence). Original handling: Amplified reference gene primers provided the basis for estimating nucleated cell counts. Libraries were prepared by immunoSEQ multiplex PCR; TCRdb keeps only in-frame clonotypes and omits some of them. V and J calls and clone size are as listed in that table; D and trimming were resolved from the DNA. The sample lists fewer than 300,000 clones, roughly four fifths occurring once. This chain joins TRBV27 and TRBJ1-1; D might be TRBD1 (6 bases). Sequenced input: peripheral blood. This clonotype originated in a woman aged 45-65 years who had recovered from COVID-19. CDR3 region: CASSFYGTPTEAFF. The CDR3 DNA sequence: TGTGCCAGCAGTTTTTACGGGACACCCACTGAAGCTTTCTTT.